The 16 T cell receptor beta chains reported below all come from one sample, sequenced in a study of blood T cell repertoires in COVID-19. The method was immunoSEQ multiplex PCR; TCRdb's version includes in-frame clones alone and lacks a portion of them. The sample lists approximately 200,000 clones; around 84% were seen once. The sample comprised peripheral blood. The receptors here all came from a woman over 75 with COVID-19, enrolled during active disease.

J is TRBJ1-3 and V is TRBV11-1, with 7 bases that match TRBD1. This CDR3 comprises 16 residues. Germline V lookup: CDR1 SGHAT, CDR2 FQDESV (reference sequence). V was clipped by 5 bases and J by 4 bases; unmatched bases: 11. The CDR3 protein is CASSPTTPGQGNTIYF. CDR3 nucleotide sequence: TGTGCCAGCAGCCCCACCACGCCGGGACAGGGAAACACCATATATTTT.

There are a few counts of this clone. The CDR3 loop is CATSDASGGEREQFF. CDR3 nucleotide sequence: TGTGCCACCAGTGACGCTAGCGGGGGGGAACGTGAGCAGTTCTTC. The chain recombines TRBV24-1 with TRBJ2-1, with 12 nucleotides matching TRBD2. This CDR3 is 15 amino acids long. The trim removed 4 bases at V and 9 bases at J, leaving 6 bases unmatched. The germline V gene has CDR1 KGHDR and CDR2 SFDVKD.

This chain uses TRBV4-3 with TRBJ2-1; 8 nucleotides align to TRBD2. The germline V gene has CDR1 LGHNA and CDR2 YSLEER. After removal of 0 bases from V and 0 bases from J, the junction contained 4 bases not matched to a gene. This CDR3 comprises 17 residues. CDR3 region: CASSQDSGGFSYNEQFF. Written as DNA, the CDR3 is TGCGCCAGCAGCCAAGACTCGGGGGGGTTCTCCTACAATGAGCAGTTCTTC.

The genes are TRBV11-2 and TRBJ2-5; 12 bases map to TRBD2. V was clipped by 4 bases and J by 5 bases; unmatched bases: 8. The CDR3 totals 16 residues. The germline V gene encodes CDR1 SGHAT and CDR2 FQNNGV. DNA for the CDR3: TGTGCCAGCAGCTCGATGACTAGCGGGGGATTGGAGACCCAGTACTTC. Its translation: CASSSMTSGGLETQYF.

The rearrangement uses TRBV27 and TRBJ1-4; the D gene is possibly TRBD1 (6 bases). The germline CDR1 and CDR2 sequences are MNHEY and SMNVEV (reference sequence). Trimming left V 5 bases short and J 0 bases short, with 13 bases between. CDR3 length: 16 residues. CDR3 sequence reads: CASSQNGQPTNEKLFF. The CDR3 DNA reads as TGTGCCAGCAGTCAGAACGGACAGCCAACTAATGAAAAACTGTTTTTT.

V usage is TRBV6-5 and J usage is TRBJ2-7, with TRBD1 matching over 10 bases. Trimming took 9 bases from V and 4 from J; bases not matched to a gene: 12. The CDR3 sequence is 15 residues long. CDR1 is MNHEY, CDR2 SVGAGI, per germline. The CDR3: CASLPSGQGKYEQYF. The CDR3 DNA reads as TGTGCCAGTCTTCCCTCGGGACAGGGGAAATACGAGCAGTACTTC.

This clone was detected only a few times. This chain connects TRBV6-1 to TRBJ1-1, with TRBD1 as a possible D gene (5 bases). The germline V gene has CDR1 MNHNS and CDR2 SASEGT. The V gene lost 1 base and the J gene lost 4 bases, with 25 bases spanning the gap. The CDR3 runs 19 residues. The CDR3 loop is CASSEVGKGSGLRGTEAFF. CDR3 in DNA: TGTGCCAGCAGTGAAGTAGGAAAGGGATCCGGCCTTAGGGGCACTGAAGCTTTCTTT.

This chain links TRBV5-1 with TRBJ2-1, with TRBD1 matching over 9 bases. The length of the CDR3 is 12 residues. Germline CDR1 reads SGHRS; CDR2 reads YFSETQ. V was pared by 4 bases and J by 8 bases, with 1 base of the junction left unmatched. CDR3 coding DNA: TGCGCCAGCAGCCGGGACAGGGATGAGCAGTTCTTC. Amino acid sequence: CASSRDRDEQFF.

V usage is TRBV12-5 and J usage is TRBJ1-2; weak D call: TRBD1 (5 bases). V lost 4 bases and J lost 5, with 14 bases in between. Germline CDR1 and CDR2: LGHNT and FRNRAP. This CDR3 comprises 14 residues. CDR3 nucleotides: TGTGCTAGTGGTTCCGGGGGGGTAATATATGGCTACACCTTC. As protein: CASGSGGVIYGYTF. The variable domain in full, completed from reference TRBV12-5 and TRBJ1-2, reads DARVTQTPRHKVTEMGQEVTMRCQPILGHNTVFWYRQTMMQGLELLAYFRNRAPLDDSGMPKDRFSAEMPDATLATLKIQPSEPRDSAVYFCASGSGGVIYGYTFGSGTRLTVV.

The rearrangement links TRBV29-1 to TRBJ2-2, with D hard to call. Germline CDR1 SQVTM, CDR2 ANQGSEA. The CDR3 is 13 residues long. The V end was cut by 7 bases, the J end by 4 bases, with 13 bases between. CDR3 sequence reads: CSAALSPTGELFF. For the CDR3, the DNA is TGCAGCGCCGCGCTTAGTCCCACCGGGGAGCTGTTTTTT.

The chain combines TRBV18 with TRBJ1-2, with 8 bases matching TRBD1. Per the germline V gene, CDR1 is KGHSH and CDR2 is LQKENI. V shed 2 bases and J 2 bases; nucleotides not matched to a gene: 13. CDR3 length: 18 amino acids. Here the CDR3 DNA reads TGTGCCAGCTCACCAGGGGCCCAGGGGGCATGGAGGAACTATGGCTACACCTTC. Encoded protein: CASSPGAQGAWRNYGYTF.

This chain links TRBV10-1 with TRBJ2-5; TRBD2 might be the D (6 bases). Trimming removed 7 bases at V and 7 bases at J, with 16 bases between. This CDR3 has 13 residues. The germline V gene has CDR1 WNHNN and CDR2 SYGVQD (reference sequence). The CDR3 region is CASNAFLGGTQYF. The CDR3 bases are TGCGCCAGCAACGCTTTTTTGGGGGGGACCCAGTACTTC.

This clone has a handful of counts. The V gene is TRBV30, the J gene TRBJ1-4, with unresolved D. Trimming removed 2 bases at V and 7 bases at J, with 23 bases between. The germline V gene has CDR1 GTSNPN and CDR2 SVGIG (reference sequence). The CDR3 contains 17 residues. CDR3 sequence: CAWSRESRRSQSEKLFF. In nucleotides, the CDR3 is TGTGCCTGGAGTCGAGAATCTAGACGGAGCCAATCTGAAAAACTGTTTTTT.

J is TRBJ2-3 and V is TRBV28; the match to TRBD2 covers 12 bases. This CDR3 spans 13 amino acids. Trimming took 6 bases from V and 11 from J; bases not matched to a gene: 6. From germline, CDR1 is MDHEN and CDR2 SYDVKM. CDR3 amino acids: CASSLGLAGRQYF. CDR3 coding DNA: TGTGCCAGCAGCCTCGGACTAGCGGGGAGGCAGTATTTT.

The chain couples TRBV24-1 to TRBJ2-2; D may be TRBD1 (6 bases). The CDR3 consists of 15 residues. V lost 10 bases and J 3 bases, leaving 17 bases between the germline ends. CDR1 KGHDR and CDR2 SFDVKD come from the germline V gene. The DNA for the CDR3 is TGTGCCACAGGTTCTACAGGGACCTACACCGGGGAGCTGTTTTTT. It is translated as CATGSTGTYTGELFF.

The chain links TRBV18 to TRBJ1-1; D call uncertain. CDR1 is KGHSH, CDR2 LQKENI, per germline. The CDR3 runs 12 residues. Trimming pared 4 bases from V and 1 base from J, leaving 4 bases between. CDR3 sequence: CASSLKNTEAFF. The DNA of the CDR3 is TGTGCCAGCTCACTAAAGAACACTGAAGCTTTCTTT.